What follows describes a single TCR beta chain. Its antigen is undetermined. This sample is drawn from a study of vaccination effects on CD4 cells after COVID-19. After removal of 4 bases from V and 6 bases from J, the junction contained 5 bases not matched to a gene. Germline-derived CDR1 and CDR2 are SQVTM and ANQGSEA. The CDR3 runs to 12 residues. Repertoires were generated with immunoSEQ multiplex PCR, while TCRdb's copy carries only in-frame clones and drops some. The data show about 14,000 clones, just over 75% seen once. Before any sequencing was done, the ViraFEST assay used viral peptide pools to expand antigen-specific CD4+ T cells. Researchers isolated CD4+ T cells once roughly nine days of culture had elapsed.

The rearrangement links TRBV29-1 to TRBJ1-1; 7 bases are a match to TRBD1. Here the sequenced sample was CD4+ T cells from PBMCs cultured with HCoV-229E spike peptides, taken before COVID-19 vaccination. The clonotype originates from a human donor who received a COVID-19 vaccine. The CDR3 region is CSVGQGAPEAFF. CDR3 in DNA: TGCAGCGTTGGACAGGGAGCCCCTGAAGCTTTCTTT.